This TCR beta chain was recorded in a study of blood T cell repertoires in COVID-19. Overall study: The analysed material was cDNA or gDNA that came from T cells, B-cell-depleted T cells, or PBMCs.

In the original analysis: Amplification of reference gene primers provided the estimated nucleated cell counts. Assay: immunoSEQ multiplex PCR; the TCRdb copy retains only in-frame clones and omits some. Clone size and the V and J calls come from that table; the DNA yielded D and trimming. The table shows around 150,000 clones, with around nine tenths occurring only once. The sequenced sample consisted of peripheral blood. The sequence was obtained from a woman in her forties with acute or convalescent COVID-19.

The CDR3 DNA reads TGTGCCAGCAGTTTTCAAACAGGGAACTTAAATTCACCCCTCCACTTT. Protein product: CASSFQTGNLNSPLHF. The chain recombines TRBV28 with TRBJ1-6; D is perhaps TRBD1 (6 bases). The CDR3 sequence is 16 residues long. Germline V CDR1 and CDR2: MDHEN, SYDVKM. With 3 bases removed from V and 7 bases from J, the gap between germline ends came to 16 bases.